This TCR beta chain was sequenced during a study of shared clonotypes between healthy human individuals (dated by TCRdb to about 2020). As for the study more broadly: A few men and two women, aged 18 to 49 years, made up the cohort. The study deeply sequenced blood TCR repertoires of about 5 healthy adults to estimate repertoire size and the extent of clonotype sharing between individuals. For each donor, CD4 naive and CD4 memory were each given three plates, CD8 naive was given two plates, and CD8 memory was given one plate. Between about 0.94 and 8.9 billion PBMCs per donor were obtained by leukapheresis. To increase sequencing depth and limit assay-specific biases, TCR repertoire library preparation and sequencing were carried out by different laboratories using diverse techniques.

Overall results and qualifications from the work: Incomplete sequencing was indicated by rarefaction of sorted-subset datasets, despite the large sequencing depth. Pairwise subsampling indicated that sequencing depth was expected to affect the degree of clonotype sharing among donors. Estimated clonotype richness was generally larger for naive than for memory subsets. Only blood was sampled, and tissue TCR repertoires likely differ from those in blood. Higher generation probabilities were observed for clonotypes shared by all four sorted-subset donors than for non-shared clonotypes. The small number of donors limited the genetic and exposure-history diversity represented. When a handful of donors were compared, the shared fraction of clonotypes was around 5% for naive CD4, around 3.5% for naive CD8, 2.3% for memory CD4, and 0.4% for memory CD8.

Donors were healthy HIV-negative adults with no recently reported acute infections or vaccinations. Only Caucasian adults living in Nashville, Tennessee, USA were represented among the donors. CD4+ T cells were enriched by magnetic negative selection; naive cells were then positively selected on CD45RA, and the negative fraction formed the memory subset. After blood collection by leukapheresis, PBMCs were isolated using Ficoll-Histopaque density gradient centrifugation and then cryopreserved in the vapor phase of liquid nitrogen. Purity and quantity of every magnetically sorted T cell population were checked by analytical flow cytometry. From each sorted fraction, genomic DNA was isolated and quantified by UV absorbance on a Nanodrop 2000c. TCR CDR3 regions were amplified from genomic DNA by multiplex PCR using the deep immunoSEQ assay. Genomic DNA extracted from each cell subset was distributed evenly over all wells of several immunoSEQ 96-well plates, and each plate served as one replicate. For sorted subsets, each replicate PCR was loaded with roughly 190 ng genomic DNA, equivalent to some 31,000 T cell genomes. Purified libraries were quantified with a Qubit 3.0 fluorometer, sized on a Bioanalyzer 2100, and re-quantified with the KAPA Library Quantification kit. Every immunoSEQ 96-well plate was sequenced on a dedicated single-read 150-cycle Illumina NextSeq 550 flow cell. The study's processing was this. Because the immunoSEQ output held only junctional sequences and lacked quality scores, the filtering could not match the filtering applied to full-length reads. To assign V/J genes and CDR3, sequences were annotated using PyIR, a Python wrapper for IgBLAST v1.9, with IMGT germline references. Reads were filtered out if the reads had weak V/J assignments (E-value above 1e-6), no CDR3, stop codons, out-of-frame junctions, or ambiguous translated residues. V3J clonotypes were defined by identical inferred V gene, J gene, and CDR3 amino acid sequence. The percentage overlap between two repertoires was calculated by dividing the number of shared unique clonotypes by the size of the smaller repertoire. Richness of each repertoire was evaluated using RTK rarefaction, the Chao1 estimator, and Recon v2.1 estimates of unobserved clonotypes. OLGA was used to compute generation probabilities for all TCRbeta clonotypes that the gDNA method yielded from a few donors. Here the immuneACCESS table is served through TCRdb, limited to in-frame sequences with V and J called. Missing clones are a known gap in these copies; in checked studies unresolved V genes cover under half, and the rest lacks a known reason. That table furnishes V, J and clone size, whereas the DNA furnished D and trimming. Counted in this sample were about 1 million clones; about 75% of them appeared once. The top ten clonotypes cover approximately 1.5% of the sample.

V was cut back by 4 bases and J by 8 bases, leaving a gap of 17 bases between them. The cysteine opens and the phenylalanine closes a CDR3 of 14 amino acids. The entry retains the CDR3 DNA only, 42 bases that are in frame from base 1. From the germline V gene (reference sequence), CDR1 is GTSNPN and CDR2 is SVGIG. With regard to this clone: There is no known antigen for this receptor. One base away there is no much larger clone; base qualities are not given.

The chain was built from TRBV30 and TRBJ1-4; the D gene cannot be resolved reliably. This TCR came from a man between 18 and 35 years old in good health. The sequenced sample consisted of memory CD4+ T cells sorted from blood. The cell subset or site label here, explained by the study, means: CD45RA-negative fraction. This receptor has the CDR3 CAWTASPAGEKLFF. The DNA sequence follows: TGTGCCTGGACCGCAAGTCCCGCCGGGGAAAAACTGTTTTTT. Reference TRBV30 and TRBJ1-4 genes cover what lies past the CDR3, so the full variable domain is SQTIHQWPATLVQPVGSPLSLECTVEGTSNPNLYWYRQAAGRGLQLLFYSVGIGQISSEVPQNLSASRPQDRQFILSSKKLLLSDSGFYLCAWTASPAGEKLFFGSGTQLSVL.